The clone carrying this TCR beta chain was detected once. Its antigen remains unidentified. This CDR3 contains 13 residues. V lost 6 bases and J 6 bases, leaving 14 bases between the germline ends. Germline CDR1 is KGHSH and CDR2 is LQKENI. Using immunoSEQ multiplex PCR, the repertoire was profiled, and TCRdb retains in-frame clones only, with some absent. The data show approximately 28,000 clones, around four fifths seen once. The data were obtained in a study of a mutant IDH1 vaccine in newly diagnosed glioma. Time point specified: week 35, safety follow-up. With topical imiquimod, each dose of the vaccine consisted of 300 ug of mutant IDH1 20-mer peptide.

The sample here was PBMCs, taken from a glioma patient whose treatment included an IDH1 peptide vaccine. This sequence joins TRBV18 and TRBJ1-2; possibly TRBD1 for D (6 bases). This clonotype was obtained from a man aged 25 to 45 with glioma. The CDR3 region has the DNA TGTGCCAGCTCGACAGGCATCAATGATGGCTACACCTTC. This codes for CASSTGINDGYTF.